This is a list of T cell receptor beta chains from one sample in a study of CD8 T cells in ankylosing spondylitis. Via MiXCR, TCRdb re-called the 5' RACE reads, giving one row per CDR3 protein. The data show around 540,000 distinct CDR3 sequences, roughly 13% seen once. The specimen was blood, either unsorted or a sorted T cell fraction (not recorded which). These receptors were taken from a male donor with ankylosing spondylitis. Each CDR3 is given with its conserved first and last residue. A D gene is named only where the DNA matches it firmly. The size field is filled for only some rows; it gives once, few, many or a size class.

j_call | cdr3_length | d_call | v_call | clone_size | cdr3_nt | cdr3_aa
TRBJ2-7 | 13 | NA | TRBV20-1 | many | TGCAGTGCCTCACCCTGGGTAAGAGGGGAGCAGTACTTC | CSASPWVRGEQYF
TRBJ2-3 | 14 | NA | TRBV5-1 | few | TGCGCCAGCAGCCTCGGGAAGGTGACAGATACGCAGTATTTT | CASSLGKVTDTQYF
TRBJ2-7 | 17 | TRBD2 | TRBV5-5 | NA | TGTGCCAGCAGCTTTGAGCCCGAACTAGCGTCTACCTACGAGCAGTACTTC | CASSFEPELASTYEQYF
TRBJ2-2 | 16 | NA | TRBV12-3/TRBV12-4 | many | TGTGCCAGCAGTTCTAATCAGGGGCGCAGGGCCGGGGAGCTGTTTTTT | CASSSNQGRRAGELFF
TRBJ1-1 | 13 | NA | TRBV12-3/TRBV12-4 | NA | TGTGCCAGCAGTTACCGACTTAGCACTGAAGCTTTCTTT | CASSYRLSTEAFF
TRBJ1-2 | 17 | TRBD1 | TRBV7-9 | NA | TGTGCCAGCAGCCCACTGGGGGACAGGGCATACAACTATGGCTACACCTTC | CASSPLGDRAYNYGYTF
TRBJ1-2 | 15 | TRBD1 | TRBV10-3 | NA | TGTGCCATCAGACTAACAGGGGGCTCCAACTATGGCTACACCTTC | CAIRLTGGSNYGYTF
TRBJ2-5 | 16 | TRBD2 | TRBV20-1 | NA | TGCAGTGCAACTGGACTAGCGGGAGACGGGCAAGAGACCCAGTACTTC | CSATGLAGDGQETQYF
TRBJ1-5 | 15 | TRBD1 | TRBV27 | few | TGTGCCAGCGCGAGAGGGACAGGGTCTCGGCAGCCCCAGCATTTT | CASARGTGSRQPQHF
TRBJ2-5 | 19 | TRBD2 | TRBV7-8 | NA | TGTGCCAGCAGACCCTTCGTTGGGACTAGCGCCAGGTACCAAGAGACCCAGTACTTC | CASRPFVGTSARYQETQYF
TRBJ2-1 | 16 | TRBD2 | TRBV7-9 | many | TGTGCCAGCAGCCCCCGGGGGGGGGCATCCTACAATGAGCAGTTCTTC | CASSPRGGASYNEQFF
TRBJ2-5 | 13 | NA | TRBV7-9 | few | TGTGCCAGCACCTGGGCCTCGGAAGAGACCCAGTACTTC | CASTWASEETQYF
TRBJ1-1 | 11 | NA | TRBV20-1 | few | TGCAGTGCTATCGCAAGGGTGGGCTCTTTCTTT | CSAIARVGSFF
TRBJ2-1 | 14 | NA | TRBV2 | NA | TGTGCCAGCAGTTGGAGGGGGGGCTACAATGAGCAGTTCTTC | CASSWRGGYNEQFF
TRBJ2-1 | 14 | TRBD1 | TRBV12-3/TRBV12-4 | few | TGTGCCAGCAGACCCCGGGACAGAAATAATGAGCAGTTCTTC | CASRPRDRNNEQFF
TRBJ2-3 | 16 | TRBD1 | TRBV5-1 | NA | TGCGCCAGCAGCTTGGTTGGGACAGGGCTCACAGATACGCAGTATTTT | CASSLVGTGLTDTQYF
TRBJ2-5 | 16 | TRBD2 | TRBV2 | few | TGTGCCAGCAGGACCTTAGGGGCGGGAGAGCTAGAGACCCAGTACTTC | CASRTLGAGELETQYF
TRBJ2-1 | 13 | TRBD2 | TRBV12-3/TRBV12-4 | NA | TGTGCCAGCAGCAGACTAGCGGCCCATGAGCAGTTCTTC | CASSRLAAHEQFF
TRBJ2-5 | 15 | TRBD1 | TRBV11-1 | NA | TGTGCCAGCAGCTTCGGGACAGGGGGTCAAGAGACCCAGTACTTC | CASSFGTGGQETQYF
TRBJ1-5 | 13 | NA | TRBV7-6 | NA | TGTGCCAGCAGCTGGGCAGTTCGACAGCCCCAGCATTTT | CASSWAVRQPQHF
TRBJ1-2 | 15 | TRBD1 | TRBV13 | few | TGTGCCAGCAGCTTAGGGGACAGGGGGAACTATGGCTACACCTTC | CASSLGDRGNYGYTF
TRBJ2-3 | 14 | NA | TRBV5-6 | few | TGTGCCAGCAGCCCCGGACTCCACACAGATACGCAGTATTTT | CASSPGLHTDTQYF
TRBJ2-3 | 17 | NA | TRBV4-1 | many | TGCGCCAGCAGCCAAGACCCTCAGGACTCCTACACAGATACGCAGTATTTT | CASSQDPQDSYTDTQYF
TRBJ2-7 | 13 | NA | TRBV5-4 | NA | TGTGCCAGCAGCCCTAACGGGAGAATCGAGCAGTACTTC | CASSPNGRIEQYF
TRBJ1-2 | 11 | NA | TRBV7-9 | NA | TGTGCCAGCATCTTAATCGTTGGCTACACCTTC | CASILIVGYTF
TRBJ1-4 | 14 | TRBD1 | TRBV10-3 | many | TGTGCCATCAGTGAGACAGGGGGCGAAGAAAAACTGTTTTTT | CAISETGGEEKLFF
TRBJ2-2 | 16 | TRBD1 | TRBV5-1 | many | TGCGCCAGCAGCACGTTGGGACAGGTGAACACCGGGGAGCTGTTTTTT | CASSTLGQVNTGELFF
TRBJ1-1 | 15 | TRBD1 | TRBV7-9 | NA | TGTGCCAGCAGCCCTTCGGACAGGGAGGGCACTGAAGCTTTCTTT | CASSPSDREGTEAFF
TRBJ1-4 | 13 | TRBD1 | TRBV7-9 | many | TGTGCCAGCAGCTACAGGGGACGGGAAAAACTGTTTTTT | CASSYRGREKLFF
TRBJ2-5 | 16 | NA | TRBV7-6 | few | TGTGCCAGCAGCTTTCGTCCTGGGGCGGAGGGGGAGACCCAGTACTTC | CASSFRPGAEGETQYF
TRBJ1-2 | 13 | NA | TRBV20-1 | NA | TGCAGTGCTAGAGTCGAGGTTAACTATGGCTACACCTTC | CSARVEVNYGYTF
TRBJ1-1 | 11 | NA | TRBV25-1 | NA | TGTGCCAGCAGTAGTTGGACAACGGCTTTCTTT | CASSSWTTAFF
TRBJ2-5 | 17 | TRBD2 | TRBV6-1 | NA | TGTGCCAGCAGTCCTCCGCCCGGACTAGCGGGACAAGAGACCCAGTACTTC | CASSPPPGLAGQETQYF
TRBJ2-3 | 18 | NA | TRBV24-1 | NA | TGTGCCACCAGTGATTTGATTACTTCGGACAGCTCCACAGATACGCAGTATTTT | CATSDLITSDSSTDTQYF
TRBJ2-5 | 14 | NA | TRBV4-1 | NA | TGCGCCAGCAGCCAAGGTAGCTTCCAAGAGACCCAGTACTTC | CASSQGSFQETQYF
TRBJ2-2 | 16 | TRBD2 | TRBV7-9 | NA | TGTGCCAGCACCCCCCCCGGGACTACTCACACCGGGGAGCTGTTTTTT | CASTPPGTTHTGELFF
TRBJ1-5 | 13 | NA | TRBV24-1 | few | TGTGCCACCACGGCTGGATACAATCAGCCCCAGCATTTT | CATTAGYNQPQHF
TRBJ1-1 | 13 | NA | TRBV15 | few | TGTGCCATAGGGACAACCATGAACACTGAAGCTTTCTTT | CAIGTTMNTEAFF
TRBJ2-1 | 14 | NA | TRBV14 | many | TGTGCCAGCACCGGGACAAGGCGGACGAATGAGCAGTTCTTC | CASTGTRRTNEQFF
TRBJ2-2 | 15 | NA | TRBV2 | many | TGTGCCAGCATAGATAACCCGAAACCAACCGGGGAGCTGTTTTTT | CASIDNPKPTGELFF